The rows below give T cell receptor beta chains drawn from one sample of a study of regulatory T cells. The table came from immunoSEQ multiplex PCR; TCRdb's copy has only in-frame clones and leaves some out. The sample has more than 25,000 clones, about nine tenths seen once. Sequenced material: conventional CD4+ T cells sorted from blood. The source of these receptors is a person under 35 with CD3G deficiency. Each CDR3 is given with its conserved first and last residue. The order of the fields is J gene, V gene, D gene, clone size, CDR3 protein, CDR3 DNA. D genes are given only for firm matches. Clone size, where shown, is once, few, many, or a class for clones that have expanded.

J: TRBJ2-6
V: TRBV28
D: -
size: -
CDR3: CASSPGVAGANVLTF
DNA: TGTGCCAGCAGTCCAGGGGTAGCCGGGGCCAACGTCCTGACTTTC

J: TRBJ2-3
V: TRBV7-9
D: -
size: -
CDR3: CASSTSGAGDTQYF
DNA: TGTGCCAGCAGCACAAGTGGGGCCGGGGATACGCAGTATTTT

J: TRBJ1-5
V: TRBV7-9
D: TRBD1
size: -
CDR3: CASSLVSGTASNQPQHF
DNA: TGTGCCAGCAGCTTAGTTTCCGGGACAGCTAGCAATCAGCCCCAGCATTTT

J: TRBJ1-5
V: TRBV6-6
D: TRBD1
size: -
CDR3: CASSYSGGQSNQPQHF
DNA: TGTGCCAGCAGTTACTCTGGGGGACAGAGCAATCAGCCCCAGCATTTT

J: TRBJ1-4
V: TRBV5-6
D: TRBD1
size: -
CDR3: CASSPTGGEEKLFF
DNA: TGTGCCAGCAGCCCCACAGGGGGCGAAGAAAAACTGTTTTTT

J: TRBJ2-7
V: TRBV4-1
D: -
size: -
CDR3: CASSQTRGVNEQYF
DNA: TGCGCCAGCAGCCAAACGCGAGGGGTCAACGAGCAGTACTTC

J: TRBJ2-7
V: TRBV28
D: -
size: -
CDR3: CASSQGSYEQYF
DNA: TGTGCCAGCAGTCAGGGTTCCTACGAGCAGTACTTC

J: TRBJ1-2
V: TRBV28
D: -
size: -
CDR3: CASSPSYRGYTF
DNA: TGTGCCAGCAGTCCCTCATATCGCGGCTACACCTTC

J: TRBJ2-7
V: TRBV18
D: TRBD1
size: -
CDR3: CASSPGTGPYEQYF
DNA: TGTGCCAGCTCACCCGGGACAGGTCCCTACGAGCAGTACTTC

J: TRBJ2-1
V: TRBV7-9
D: TRBD2
size: -
CDR3: CASSPREGKFEQFF
DNA: TGTGCCAGCAGCCCCCGGGAGGGCAAATTTGAGCAGTTCTTC

J: TRBJ2-7
V: TRBV18
D: -
size: -
CDR3: CASSEQLGGEQYF
DNA: TGTGCCAGCTCAGAACAGCTCGGGGGCGAGCAGTACTTC

J: TRBJ1-1
V: TRBV5-1
D: TRBD1
size: -
CDR3: CASSPSGGTQGVAFF
DNA: TGCGCCAGCAGCCCCTCTGGCGGTACACAGGGGGTAGCTTTCTTT

J: TRBJ2-7
V: TRBV28
D: -
size: -
CDR3: CASRPDSYEQYF
DNA: TGTGCCAGCAGACCTGACAGCTACGAGCAGTACTTC

J: TRBJ2-2
V: TRBV19
D: TRBD2
size: -
CDR3: CATSGTSGNTGELFF
DNA: TGTGCCACCTCCGGGACTAGCGGGAACACCGGGGAGCTGTTTTTT

J: TRBJ1-1
V: TRBV6-6
D: -
size: -
CDR3: CASSYSSVLNTEAFF
DNA: TGTGCCAGCAGTTACTCTTCGGTTTTGAACACTGAAGCTTTCTTT

J: TRBJ2-7
V: TRBV28
D: TRBD2
size: -
CDR3: CASSYPRGGLYSEQYF
DNA: TGTGCCAGCAGTTACCCTCGGGGGGGACTCTATTCGGAGCAGTACTTC

J: TRBJ2-4
V: TRBV2
D: -
size: -
CDR3: CASSVGAGLEGQYF
DNA: TGTGCCAGCAGTGTAGGGGCAGGGCTGGAAGGCCAGTACTTC

J: TRBJ1-2
V: TRBV28
D: -
size: -
CDR3: CASSLQGYGYTF
DNA: TGTGCCAGCAGTTTACAGGGCTATGGCTACACCTTC

J: TRBJ2-5
V: TRBV7-9
D: TRBD1
size: -
CDR3: CASSFWTGDETQYF
DNA: TGTGCCAGCAGCTTTTGGACAGGGGATGAGACCCAGTACTTC

J: TRBJ2-7
V: TRBV11-2
D: TRBD1
size: -
CDR3: CASSRDRGGEQYF
DNA: TGTGCCAGCAGCCGGGACAGGGGAGGCGAGCAGTACTTC

J: TRBJ2-1
V: TRBV19
D: -
size: -
CDR3: CASSIGGGQGVGEQFF
DNA: TGTGCCAGTAGTATAGGAGGAGGGCAGGGGGTGGGTGAGCAGTTCTTC

J: TRBJ2-5
V: TRBV7-2
D: TRBD1
size: -
CDR3: CASSAYRGRETQYF
DNA: TGTGCCAGCAGCGCTTACAGGGGGCGCGAGACCCAGTACTTC

J: TRBJ1-4
V: TRBV12-5
D: -
size: -
CDR3: CASGPGTNEKLFF
DNA: TGTGCTAGTGGCCCCGGAACTAATGAAAAACTGTTTTTT

J: TRBJ1-2
V: TRBV6-6
D: -
size: -
CDR3: CASSYNILAMGYGYTF
DNA: TGTGCCAGCAGTTACAACATTCTGGCGATGGGCTATGGCTACACCTTC

J: TRBJ1-5
V: TRBV7-8
D: -
size: -
CDR3: CASSLRRIDQPQHF
DNA: TGTGCCAGCAGCTTAAGACGGATAGATCAGCCCCAGCATTTT

J: TRBJ2-7
V: TRBV19
D: TRBD1
size: -
CDR3: CASSRDRAYSYEQYF
DNA: TGTGCCAGTAGTAGGGACAGGGCCTACTCCTACGAGCAGTACTTC

J: TRBJ2-7
V: TRBV11-2
D: -
size: -
CDR3: CASSRQSEYEQYF
DNA: TGTGCCAGCAGTAGACAGAGCGAGTACGAGCAGTACTTC

J: TRBJ1-1
V: TRBV7-9
D: -
size: -
CDR3: CASSLAATEAFF
DNA: TGTGCCAGCAGCTTAGCGGCCACTGAAGCTTTCTTT

J: TRBJ2-7
V: TRBV30
D: -
size: -
CDR3: CAWRRDRAHPYEQYF
DNA: TGTGCCTGGAGAAGGGATAGGGCGCACCCCTACGAGCAGTACTTC

J: TRBJ2-5
V: TRBV12-5
D: TRBD2
size: -
CDR3: CASGSGLAAPWTQYF
DNA: TGTGCTAGTGGTTCCGGACTAGCGGCTCCGTGGACCCAGTACTTC

J: TRBJ2-7
V: TRBV5-1
D: TRBD1
size: few
CDR3: CASSSGQGPAYEQYF
DNA: TGCGCCAGCAGCTCGGGACAGGGTCCCGCCTACGAGCAGTACTTC

J: TRBJ2-3
V: TRBV7-8
D: -
size: -
CDR3: CASSLGWADTQYF
DNA: TGTGCCAGCAGCTTAGGTTGGGCAGATACGCAGTATTTT

J: TRBJ1-1
V: TRBV5-1
D: -
size: -
CDR3: CASSSRTGNTEAFF
DNA: TGCGCCAGCAGCTCCCGGACGGGGAACACTGAAGCTTTCTTT

J: TRBJ2-3
V: TRBV7-9
D: TRBD1
size: -
CDR3: CASSFWTGGSDTQYF
DNA: TGTGCCAGCAGCTTTTGGACAGGGGGCTCAGATACGCAGTATTTT

J: TRBJ2-5
V: TRBV5-1
D: -
size: -
CDR3: CASSYFREGETQYF
DNA: TGCGCCAGCAGCTATTTCAGGGAAGGAGAGACCCAGTACTTC

J: TRBJ2-7
V: TRBV29-1
D: TRBD2
size: -
CDR3: CSATSGPVNEQYF
DNA: TGCAGCGCAACTAGCGGGCCTGTGAATGAGCAGTACTTC

J: TRBJ2-5
V: TRBV5-1
D: TRBD1
size: -
CDR3: CASSKLTGAGETQYF
DNA: TGCGCCAGCAGCAAATTGACAGGGGCCGGGGAGACCCAGTACTTC

J: TRBJ1-4
V: TRBV28
D: TRBD1
size: -
CDR3: CASSPLGTATNEKLFF
DNA: TGTGCCAGCAGTCCCCTTGGGACAGCAACTAATGAAAAACTGTTTTTT

J: TRBJ2-1
V: TRBV27
D: -
size: -
CDR3: CASRPAASYNEQFF
DNA: TGTGCCAGCAGGCCAGCGGCCTCCTACAATGAGCAGTTCTTC

J: TRBJ1-2
V: TRBV5-1
D: -
size: -
CDR3: CASSLAGGKPYGYTF
DNA: TGCGCCAGCAGCTTGGCCGGGGGCAAGCCTTATGGCTACACCTTC

J: TRBJ2-1
V: TRBV6-1
D: TRBD2
size: -
CDR3: CASRNGLAVYNEQFF
DNA: TGTGCCAGCAGGAATGGACTAGCGGTTTACAATGAGCAGTTCTTC

J: TRBJ2-2
V: TRBV21-1
D: -
size: once
CDR3: CASSKGRRGLSGELFF
DNA: TGTGCCAGCAGCAAAGGGAGGAGGGGATTGTCCGGGGAGCTGTTTTTT

J: TRBJ2-5
V: TRBV11-1
D: -
size: -
CDR3: CASSLQAAKETQYF
DNA: TGTGCCAGCAGCTTGCAGGCAGCAAAAGAGACCCAGTACTTC

J: TRBJ1-6
V: TRBV6-5
D: -
size: -
CDR3: CASSLRMANSPLHF
DNA: TGTGCCAGCAGTCTTAGAATGGCTAATTCACCCCTCCACTTT

J: TRBJ2-1
V: TRBV7-9
D: TRBD2
size: once
CDR3: CASIEAGGLRNEQFF
DNA: TGTGCCAGCATCGAGGCGGGGGGCCTTCGCAATGAGCAGTTCTTC

J: TRBJ2-7
V: TRBV5-1
D: -
size: -
CDR3: CASSPVGPRYEQYF
DNA: TGCGCCAGCAGCCCGGTGGGACCGCGCTACGAGCAGTACTTC

J: TRBJ1-3
V: TRBV28
D: -
size: -
CDR3: CASSSWDTSGNTIYF
DNA: TGTGCCAGCAGTTCCTGGGACACCTCTGGAAACACCATATATTTT

J: TRBJ2-7
V: TRBV28
D: -
size: once
CDR3: CASSLGGNAYEQYF
DNA: TGTGCCAGCAGTTTAGGGGGAAATGCCTACGAGCAGTACTTC

J: TRBJ1-4
V: TRBV5-1
D: TRBD1
size: -
CDR3: CASSWDSRGKLFF
DNA: TGCGCCAGCAGCTGGGACAGTAGGGGAAAACTGTTTTTT

J: TRBJ2-7
V: TRBV19
D: -
size: -
CDR3: CASSIVFSYEQYF
DNA: TGTGCCAGTAGTATCGTTTTTTCCTACGAGCAGTACTTC

J: TRBJ2-5
V: TRBV7-9
D: -
size: -
CDR3: CASSSGVRGETQYF
DNA: TGTGCCAGCAGCTCCGGGGTGCGGGGAGAGACCCAGTACTTC

J: TRBJ2-1
V: TRBV7-9
D: TRBD2
size: -
CDR3: CASSLFLAGKNEQFF
DNA: TGTGCCAGCAGCTTATTTCTAGCGGGAAAAAATGAGCAGTTCTTC

J: TRBJ2-2
V: TRBV7-9
D: TRBD2
size: -
CDR3: CASSSFGTSGSVGELFF
DNA: TGTGCCAGCAGCTCCTTTGGGACTAGCGGGAGTGTCGGGGAGCTGTTTTTT

J: TRBJ1-2
V: TRBV28
D: TRBD1
size: -
CDR3: CASRQGAYGYTF
DNA: TGTGCCAGCAGGCAGGGGGCCTATGGCTACACCTTC

J: TRBJ2-7
V: TRBV5-1
D: TRBD2
size: -
CDR3: CASSVGLANAYEQYF
DNA: TGCGCCAGCAGCGTAGGACTAGCGAACGCCTACGAGCAGTACTTC

J: TRBJ1-2
V: TRBV5-1
D: -
size: -
CDR3: CASSYTKNDLGGGYTF
DNA: TGCGCCAGCAGCTACACCAAGAACGATCTGGGGGGTGGCTACACCTTC

J: TRBJ2-1
V: TRBV5-1
D: -
size: -
CDR3: CASSLGPLGRPNEQFF
DNA: TGCGCCAGCAGCTTGGGCCCTTTGGGCCGGCCAAATGAGCAGTTCTTC

J: TRBJ2-7
V: TRBV6-1
D: -
size: -
CDR3: CASSAGLAIYEQYF
DNA: TGTGCCAGCAGTGCGGGGCTAGCCATCTACGAGCAGTACTTC

J: TRBJ1-1
V: TRBV6-1
D: -
size: once
CDR3: CASGRQGPTEAFF
DNA: TGTGCCAGCGGCCGTCAGGGGCCTACCGAAGCTTTCTTT

J: TRBJ2-2
V: TRBV5-1
D: TRBD2
size: -
CDR3: CASSLLAGGPSGELFF
DNA: TGCGCCAGCAGCTTGTTAGCGGGAGGGCCGTCCGGGGAGCTGTTTTTT